This T cell receptor beta chain comes out of a study of T cells after yellow fever vaccination. Germline V gene lookup returns CDR1 DFQATT and CDR2 SNEGSKA (reference sequence). This CDR3 has 16 amino acids. Using its own MiXCR run on the 5' RACE reads, TCRdb lists one record per CDR3 protein. The table has approximately 600,000 distinct CDR3 sequences, about 12% seen once. For this clonotype: A junction end diverges from the germline sequence, so it may reflect a read error.

The chain has TRBV20-1 and TRBJ2-3; D possibly corresponds to TRBD2 (5 bases). Sequences were derived from PBMCs, sampled on the day of the yellow fever booster vaccination. The clonotype originates from a man younger than 45 who received the YFV17D yellow fever vaccine. CDR3 sequence (DNA): TGCTGTGCCCGCCCGGACGGCGGGCCCAGCACAGATACGCAGTATTTT. Amino acids: CCARPDGGPSTDTQYF.